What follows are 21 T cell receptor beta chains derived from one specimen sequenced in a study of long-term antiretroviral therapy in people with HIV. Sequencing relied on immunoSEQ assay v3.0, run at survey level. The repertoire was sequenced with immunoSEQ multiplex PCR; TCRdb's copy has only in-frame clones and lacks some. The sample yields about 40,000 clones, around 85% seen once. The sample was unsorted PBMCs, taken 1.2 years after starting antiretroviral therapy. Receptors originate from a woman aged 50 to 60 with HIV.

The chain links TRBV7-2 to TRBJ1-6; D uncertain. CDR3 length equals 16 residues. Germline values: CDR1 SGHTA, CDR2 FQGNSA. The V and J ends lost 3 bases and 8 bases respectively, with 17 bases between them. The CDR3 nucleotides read TGTGCCAGCAGCTTGAATTTTAGTCCCGAGGATTCACCCCTCCACTTT. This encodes CASSLNFSPEDSPLHF.

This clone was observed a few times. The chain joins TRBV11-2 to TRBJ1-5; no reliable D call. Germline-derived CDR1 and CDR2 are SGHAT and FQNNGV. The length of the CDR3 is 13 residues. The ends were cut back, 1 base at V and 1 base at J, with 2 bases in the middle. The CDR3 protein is CASSLGSNQPQHF. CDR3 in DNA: TGTGCCAGCAGCTTAGGAAGCAATCAGCCCCAGCATTTT.

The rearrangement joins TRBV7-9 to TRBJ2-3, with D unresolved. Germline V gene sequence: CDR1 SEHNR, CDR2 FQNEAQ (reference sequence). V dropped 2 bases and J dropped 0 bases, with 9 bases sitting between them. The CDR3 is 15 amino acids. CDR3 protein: CASSLYQTSTDTQYF. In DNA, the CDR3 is TGTGCCAGCAGCTTATACCAGACTAGCACAGATACGCAGTATTTT.

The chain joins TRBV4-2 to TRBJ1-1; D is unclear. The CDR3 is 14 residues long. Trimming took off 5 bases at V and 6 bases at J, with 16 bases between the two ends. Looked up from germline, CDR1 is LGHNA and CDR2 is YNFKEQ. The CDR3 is CASSDYYDDAEAFF. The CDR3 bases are TGTGCCAGCAGCGACTACTATGATGACGCTGAAGCTTTCTTT.

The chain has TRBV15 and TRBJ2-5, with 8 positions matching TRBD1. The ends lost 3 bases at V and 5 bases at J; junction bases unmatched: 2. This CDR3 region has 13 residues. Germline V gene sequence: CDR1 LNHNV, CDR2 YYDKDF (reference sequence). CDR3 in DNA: TGTGCCACCAGCAGCAACAGGGGGGAGACCCAGTACTTC. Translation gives CATSSNRGETQYF.

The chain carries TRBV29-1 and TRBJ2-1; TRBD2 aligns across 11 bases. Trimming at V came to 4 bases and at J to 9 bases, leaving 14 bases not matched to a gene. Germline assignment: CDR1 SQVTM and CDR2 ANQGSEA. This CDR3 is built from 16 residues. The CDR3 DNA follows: TGCAGCGTTGCCGGGCCCTTAGCGGGGGGGCCTGGTGAGCAGTTCTTC. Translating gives CSVAGPLAGGPGEQFF.

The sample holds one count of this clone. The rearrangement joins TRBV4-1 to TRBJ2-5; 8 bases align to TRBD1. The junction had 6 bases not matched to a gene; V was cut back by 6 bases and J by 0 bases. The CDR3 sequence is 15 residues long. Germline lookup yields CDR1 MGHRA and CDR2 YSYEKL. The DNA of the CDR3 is TGCGCCAGCAGTCGATCGACAGGGGACCAAGAGACCCAGTACTTC. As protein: CASSRSTGDQETQYF.

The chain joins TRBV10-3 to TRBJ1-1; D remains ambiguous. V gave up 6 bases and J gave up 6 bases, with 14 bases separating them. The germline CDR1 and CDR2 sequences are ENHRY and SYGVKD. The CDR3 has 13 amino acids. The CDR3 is CAIRHTTTPEAFF. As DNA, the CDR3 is TGTGCCATCAGGCATACTACCACGCCTGAAGCTTTCTTT.

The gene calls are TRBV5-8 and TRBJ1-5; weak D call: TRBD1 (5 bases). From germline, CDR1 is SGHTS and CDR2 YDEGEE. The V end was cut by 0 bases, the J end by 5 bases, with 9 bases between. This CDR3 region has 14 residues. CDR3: CASSLEGKHQPQHF. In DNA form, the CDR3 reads TGTGCCAGCAGCTTGGAGGGGAAACATCAGCCCCAGCATTTT. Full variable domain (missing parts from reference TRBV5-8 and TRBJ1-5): EAGVTQSPTHLIKTRGQQATLRCSPISGHTSVYWYQQALGLGLQFLLWYDEGEERNRGNFPPRFSGRQFPNYSSELNVNALELEDSALYLCASSLEGKHQPQHFGDGTRLSIL.

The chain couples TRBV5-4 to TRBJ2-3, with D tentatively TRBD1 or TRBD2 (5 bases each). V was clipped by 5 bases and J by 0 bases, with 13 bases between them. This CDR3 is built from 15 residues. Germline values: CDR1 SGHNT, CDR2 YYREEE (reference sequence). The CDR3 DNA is TGTGCCAGCAGACGGCCGGGGCATAGCACAGATACGCAGTATTTT. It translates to CASRRPGHSTDTQYF.

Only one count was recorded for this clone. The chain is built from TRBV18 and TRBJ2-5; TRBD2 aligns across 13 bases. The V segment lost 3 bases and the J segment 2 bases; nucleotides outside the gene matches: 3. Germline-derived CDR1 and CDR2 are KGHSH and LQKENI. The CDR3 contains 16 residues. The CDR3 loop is CASSPGLAGLQETQYF. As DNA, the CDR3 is TGTGCCAGCTCACCGGGACTAGCGGGACTACAAGAGACCCAGTACTTC.

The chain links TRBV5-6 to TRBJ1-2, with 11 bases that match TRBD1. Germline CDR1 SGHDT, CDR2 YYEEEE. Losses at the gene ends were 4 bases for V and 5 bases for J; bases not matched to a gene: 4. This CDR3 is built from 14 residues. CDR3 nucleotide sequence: TGTGCCAGCAGCCTCGGACAGGGGGCGTATGGCTACACCTTC. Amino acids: CASSLGQGAYGYTF.

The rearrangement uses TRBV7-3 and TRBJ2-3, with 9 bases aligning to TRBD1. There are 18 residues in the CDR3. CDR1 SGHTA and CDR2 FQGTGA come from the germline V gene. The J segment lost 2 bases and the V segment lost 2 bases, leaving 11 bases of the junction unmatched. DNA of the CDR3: TGTGCCAGCAGCTTACCCAAGACAGGGGGAGAAAACACAGATACGCAGTATTTT. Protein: CASSLPKTGGENTDTQYF.

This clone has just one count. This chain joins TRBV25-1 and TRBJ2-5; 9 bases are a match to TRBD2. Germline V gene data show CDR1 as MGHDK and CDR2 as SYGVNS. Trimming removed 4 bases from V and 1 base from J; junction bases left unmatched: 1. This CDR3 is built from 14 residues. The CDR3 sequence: CASSVTSGQETQYF. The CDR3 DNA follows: TGTGCCAGCAGTGTGACTAGCGGCCAAGAGACCCAGTACTTC.

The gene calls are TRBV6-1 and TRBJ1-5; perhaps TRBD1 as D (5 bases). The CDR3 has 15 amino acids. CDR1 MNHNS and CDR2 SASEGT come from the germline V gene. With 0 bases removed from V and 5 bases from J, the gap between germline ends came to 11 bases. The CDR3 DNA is TGTGCCAGCAGTGAAGCGAAGGGGCTAGATCAGCCCCAGCATTTT. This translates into CASSEAKGLDQPQHF.

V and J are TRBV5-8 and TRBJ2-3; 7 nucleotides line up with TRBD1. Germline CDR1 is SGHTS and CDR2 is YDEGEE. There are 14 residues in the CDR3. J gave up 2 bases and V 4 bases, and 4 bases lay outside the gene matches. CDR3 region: CASSRTGTTDTQYF. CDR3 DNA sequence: TGTGCCAGCAGCCGGACAGGTACCACAGATACGCAGTATTTT. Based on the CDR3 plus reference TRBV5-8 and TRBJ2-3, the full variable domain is EAGVTQSPTHLIKTRGQQATLRCSPISGHTSVYWYQQALGLGLQFLLWYDEGEERNRGNFPPRFSGRQFPNYSSELNVNALELEDSALYLCASSRTGTTDTQYFGPGTRLTVL.

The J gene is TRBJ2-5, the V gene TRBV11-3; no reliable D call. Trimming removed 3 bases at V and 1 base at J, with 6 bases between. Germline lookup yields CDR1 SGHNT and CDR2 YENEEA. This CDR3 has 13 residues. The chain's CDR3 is CASSFDSQETQYF. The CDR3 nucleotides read TGTGCCAGCAGCTTCGACTCCCAAGAGACCCAGTACTTC.

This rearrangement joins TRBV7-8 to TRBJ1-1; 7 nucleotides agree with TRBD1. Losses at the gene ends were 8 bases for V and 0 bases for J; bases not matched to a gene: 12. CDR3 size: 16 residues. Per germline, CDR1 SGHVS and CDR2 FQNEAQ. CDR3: CASSESTGIVNTEAFF. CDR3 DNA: TGTGCCAGCTCCGAATCGACAGGGATAGTGAACACTGAAGCTTTCTTT.

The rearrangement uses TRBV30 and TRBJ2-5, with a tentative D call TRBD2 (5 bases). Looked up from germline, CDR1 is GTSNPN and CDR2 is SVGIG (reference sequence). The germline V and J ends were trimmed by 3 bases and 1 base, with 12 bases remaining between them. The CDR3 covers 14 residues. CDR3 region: CAWSGVPPQETQYF. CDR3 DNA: TGTGCCTGGAGCGGGGTGCCCCCCCAAGAGACCCAGTACTTC.

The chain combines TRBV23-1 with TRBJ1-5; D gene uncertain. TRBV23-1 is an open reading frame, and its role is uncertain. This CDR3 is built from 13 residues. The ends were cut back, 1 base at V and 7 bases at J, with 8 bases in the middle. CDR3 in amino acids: CASSQWVEQPQHF. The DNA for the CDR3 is TGCGCCAGCAGTCAATGGGTCGAACAGCCCCAGCATTTT.

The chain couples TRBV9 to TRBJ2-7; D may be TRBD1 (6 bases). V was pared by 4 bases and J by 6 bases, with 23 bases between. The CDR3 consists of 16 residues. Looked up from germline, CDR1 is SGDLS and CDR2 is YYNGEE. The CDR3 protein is CASSPFQGLGIAEQYF. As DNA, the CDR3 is TGTGCCAGCAGCCCCTTTCAGGGGCTAGGGATTGCCGAGCAGTACTTC.